The 8 T cell receptor beta chains given below trace back to one sample, sequenced in a study of neurological immune-mediated disorders. TCRdb reanalysed the 5' RACE reads using MiXCR and keeps one entry per CDR3 protein. This table has tens of thousands of distinct CDR3 sequences, 7.2% appearing once. The source material was CD4+ T cells from blood. Receptors originate from a man between 45 and 60 years old in good health.

This clonotype was counted ten times or more. The V and J genes are TRBV18 and TRBJ2-7, with D maybe TRBD1 (6 bases). CDR3 length equals 12 residues. V was shortened by 8 bases and J by 0 bases, with 8 bases between the two germline ends. CDR1 and CDR2 from the germline V gene are KGHSH and LQKENI. The CDR3 sequence is CASRDNSYEQYF. CDR3 bases: TGTGCCAGCCGGGACAACTCCTACGAGCAGTACTTC. The full variable domain, with the rest looked up from reference TRBV18 and TRBJ2-7, is NAGVMQNPRHLVRRRGQEARLRCSPMKGHSHVYWYRQLPEEGLKFMVYLQKENIIDESGMPKERFSAEFPKEGPSILRIQQVVRGDSAAYFCASRDNSYEQYFGPGTRLTVT.

This clonotype was counted at least ten times. The V gene is TRBV28, the J gene TRBJ2-3; D gene unclear. The germline V gene has CDR1 MDHEN and CDR2 SYDVKM. The length of the CDR3 is 15 residues. V was trimmed by 1 base and J by 2 bases, leaving 10 bases between them. CDR3 loop: CASSLSPQPTDTQYF. The CDR3 DNA is TGTGCCAGCAGTTTATCTCCCCAGCCCACAGATACGCAGTATTTT.

The chain links TRBV29-1 to TRBJ1-2; D remains unclear. Trimming removed 2 bases from V and 6 bases from J, with 10 bases in between. The CDR3 consists of 12 residues. The germline gives CDR1 SQVTM, CDR2 ANQGSEA. This CDR3 is CSVERDFDGYTF. CDR3 DNA: TGCAGCGTTGAAAGAGACTTCGATGGCTACACCTTC.

Many counts were recorded for this clonotype. The V call is TRBV7-2, the J call TRBJ2-7, with TRBD2 identical over 9 bases. Trimming removed 5 bases from V and 4 bases from J; junction bases left unmatched: 9. CDR1 is SGHTA, CDR2 FQGNSA, per germline. This CDR3 is built from 15 residues. The CDR3 protein is CASSRIAGVSYEQYF. CDR3 sequence (DNA): TGTGCCAGCAGCCGGATAGCGGGAGTAAGTTACGAGCAGTACTTC.

This clonotype was observed many times. This sequence joins TRBV20-1 and TRBJ1-1, with 7 bases aligning to TRBD1. This CDR3 has 13 amino acids. Germline V lookup: CDR1 DFQATT, CDR2 SNEGSKA (reference sequence). The CDR3 nucleotides read TGCAGAGCCAGACAGGGAGGCGACACTGAAGCTTTCTTT. Its protein product is CRARQGGDTEAFF.

This clonotype showed up many times. The chain is built from TRBV3-1 and TRBJ2-7, with no clear D. Trimming cost V 5 bases and J 2 bases, with 7 bases left between them. Looked up from germline, CDR1 is LGHDT and CDR2 is YNNKEL (reference sequence). The CDR3 sequence is 12 residues long. The CDR3 spells CASSAHPYEQYF. The DNA of the CDR3 is TGTGCCAGCAGCGCCCATCCCTACGAGCAGTACTTC.

Ten or more counts support this clonotype. The V and J genes are TRBV4-1 and TRBJ2-7, with 8 nucleotides matching TRBD2. The length of the CDR3 is 15 residues. Germline V gene lookup returns CDR1 MGHRA and CDR2 YSYEKL. Losses at the gene ends were 1 base for V and 6 bases for J; bases not matched to a gene: 8. CDR3 coding DNA: TGCGCCAGCAGCCAAGTTGCCAGCGGGAGCGTCGAGCAGTACTTC. It codes for CASSQVASGSVEQYF.

This clonotype was seen ten or more times. The V gene is TRBV20-1, the J gene TRBJ2-1; the D gene is possibly TRBD2 (6 bases). This CDR3 spans 14 amino acids. The V gene's germline CDR1 is DFQATT and CDR2 SNEGSKA (reference sequence). Trimming stripped 5 bases from V and 6 bases from J, with 17 bases between. The CDR3 region has the DNA TGCAGTGCTCCTCTTGGGAGGAGGCGCAATGAGCAGTTCTTC. Its protein product is CSAPLGRRRNEQFF.